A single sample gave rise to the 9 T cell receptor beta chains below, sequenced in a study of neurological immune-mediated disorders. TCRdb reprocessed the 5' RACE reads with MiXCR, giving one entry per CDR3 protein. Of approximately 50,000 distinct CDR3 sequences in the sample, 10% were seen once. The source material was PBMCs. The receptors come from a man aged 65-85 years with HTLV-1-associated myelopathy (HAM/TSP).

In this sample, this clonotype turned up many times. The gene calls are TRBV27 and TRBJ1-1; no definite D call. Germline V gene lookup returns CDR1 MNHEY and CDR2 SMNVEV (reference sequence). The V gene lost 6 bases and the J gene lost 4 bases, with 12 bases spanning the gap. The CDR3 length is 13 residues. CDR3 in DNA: TGTGCCAGCAGCCCTAGGCCGGGCACTGAAGCTTTCTTT. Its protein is CASSPRPGTEAFF.

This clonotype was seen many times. This chain's CDR3 is CASSLGVGTANEQFF. CDR3 DNA: TGCGCCAGCAGCTTGGGGGTCGGGACGGCGAATGAGCAGTTCTTC. This chain connects TRBV5-1 to TRBJ2-1, with D perhaps TRBD1 or TRBD2 (5 bases each). The CDR3 totals 15 residues. CDR1 is SGHRS, CDR2 YFSETQ, per germline. Trimming took off 0 bases at V and 7 bases at J, with 14 bases between the two ends.

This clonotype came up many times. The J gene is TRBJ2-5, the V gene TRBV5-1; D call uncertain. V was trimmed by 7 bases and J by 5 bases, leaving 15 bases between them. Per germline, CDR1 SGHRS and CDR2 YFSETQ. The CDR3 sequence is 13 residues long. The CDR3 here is CASEKGPSETQYF. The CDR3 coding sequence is TGCGCCAGCGAAAAAGGGCCAAGCGAGACCCAGTACTTC.

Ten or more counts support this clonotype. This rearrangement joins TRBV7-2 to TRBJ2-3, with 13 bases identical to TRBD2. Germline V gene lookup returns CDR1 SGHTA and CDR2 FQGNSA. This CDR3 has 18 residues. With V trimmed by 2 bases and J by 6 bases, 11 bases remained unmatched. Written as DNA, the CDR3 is TGTGCCAGCAGCTTACGGACTAGCGGGAGCGGGGGAGAGGATACGCAGTATTTT. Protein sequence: CASSLRTSGSGGEDTQYF.

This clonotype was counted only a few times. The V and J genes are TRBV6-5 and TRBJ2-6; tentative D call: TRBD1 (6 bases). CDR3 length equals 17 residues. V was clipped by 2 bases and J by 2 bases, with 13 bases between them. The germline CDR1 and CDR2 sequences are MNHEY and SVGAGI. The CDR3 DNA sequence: TGTGCCAGCAGTTACCAGAAAGGGGGTACTGGGGCCAACGTCCTGACTTTC. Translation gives CASSYQKGGTGANVLTF.

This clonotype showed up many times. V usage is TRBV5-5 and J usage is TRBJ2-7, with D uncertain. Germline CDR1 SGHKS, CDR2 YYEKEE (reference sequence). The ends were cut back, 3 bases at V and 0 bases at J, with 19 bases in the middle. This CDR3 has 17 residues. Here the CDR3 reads CASSWAPVAASSYEQYF. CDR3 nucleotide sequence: TGTGCCAGCAGCTGGGCCCCCGTGGCGGCGAGCTCCTACGAGCAGTACTTC.

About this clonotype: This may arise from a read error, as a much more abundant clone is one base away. The CDR3 DNA follows: TGTGCCAGCAGTTATGAGGGTCGGGCTTTCTTT. This translates into CASSYEGRAFF. This chain links TRBV6-5 with TRBJ1-1, with no clear D. V was cut by 3 bases and J by 11 bases, with 10 bases left in between. Germline lookup yields CDR1 MNHEY and CDR2 SVGAGI. The CDR3 runs 11 residues.

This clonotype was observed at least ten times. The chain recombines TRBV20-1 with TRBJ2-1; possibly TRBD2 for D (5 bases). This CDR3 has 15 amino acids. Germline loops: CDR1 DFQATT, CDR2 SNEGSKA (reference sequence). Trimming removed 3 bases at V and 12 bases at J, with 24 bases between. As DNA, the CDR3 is TGCAGTGCTAGTACGGGGAGCACGGGTAATTTAGGGCAGTTCTTC. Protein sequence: CSASTGSTGNLGQFF.

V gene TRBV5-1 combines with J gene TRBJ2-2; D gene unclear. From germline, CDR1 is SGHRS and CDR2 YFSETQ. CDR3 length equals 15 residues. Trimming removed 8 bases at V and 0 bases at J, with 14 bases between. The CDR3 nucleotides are TGCGCCAGTATACCTGGGTCCACGAACACCGGGGAGCTGTTTTTT. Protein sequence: CASIPGSTNTGELFF.